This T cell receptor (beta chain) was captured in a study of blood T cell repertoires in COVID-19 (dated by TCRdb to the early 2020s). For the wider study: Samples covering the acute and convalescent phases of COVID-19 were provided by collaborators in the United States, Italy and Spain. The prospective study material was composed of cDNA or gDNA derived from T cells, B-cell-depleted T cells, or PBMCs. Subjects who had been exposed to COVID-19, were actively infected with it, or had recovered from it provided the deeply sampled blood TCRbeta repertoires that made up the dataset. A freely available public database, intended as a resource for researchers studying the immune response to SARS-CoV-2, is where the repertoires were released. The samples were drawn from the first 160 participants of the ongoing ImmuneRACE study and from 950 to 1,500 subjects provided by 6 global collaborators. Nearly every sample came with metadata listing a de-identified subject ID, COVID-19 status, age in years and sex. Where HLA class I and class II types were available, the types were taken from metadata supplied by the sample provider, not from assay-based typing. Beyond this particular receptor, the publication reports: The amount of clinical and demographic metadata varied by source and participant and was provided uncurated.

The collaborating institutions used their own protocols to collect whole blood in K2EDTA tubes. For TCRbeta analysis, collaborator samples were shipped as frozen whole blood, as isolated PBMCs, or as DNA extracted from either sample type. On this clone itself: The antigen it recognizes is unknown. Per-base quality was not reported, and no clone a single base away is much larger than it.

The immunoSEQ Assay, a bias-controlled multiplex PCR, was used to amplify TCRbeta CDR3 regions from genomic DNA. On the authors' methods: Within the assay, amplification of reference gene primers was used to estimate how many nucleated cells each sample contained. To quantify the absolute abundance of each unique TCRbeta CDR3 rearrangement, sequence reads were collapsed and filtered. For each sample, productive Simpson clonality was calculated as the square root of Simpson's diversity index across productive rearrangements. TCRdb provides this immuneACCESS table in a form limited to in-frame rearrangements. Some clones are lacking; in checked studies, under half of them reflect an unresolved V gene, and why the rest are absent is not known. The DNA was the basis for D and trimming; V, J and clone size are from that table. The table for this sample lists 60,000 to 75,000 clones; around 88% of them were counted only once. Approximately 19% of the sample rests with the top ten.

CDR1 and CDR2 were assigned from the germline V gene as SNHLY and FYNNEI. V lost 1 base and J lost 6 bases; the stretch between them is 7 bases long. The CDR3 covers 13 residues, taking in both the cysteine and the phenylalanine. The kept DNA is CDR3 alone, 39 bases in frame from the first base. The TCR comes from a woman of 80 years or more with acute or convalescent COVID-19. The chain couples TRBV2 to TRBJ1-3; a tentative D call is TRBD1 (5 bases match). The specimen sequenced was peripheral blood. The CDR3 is CASSEGQSNTIYF. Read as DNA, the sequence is TGTGCCAGCAGTGAAGGACAGTCAAACACCATATATTTT.